Sequencing of this TCR beta chain was carried out in a study of cytomegalovirus exposure and HLA in healthy donors. Whole-study context: Early release data held 80 million to 100 million unique TCRs from HLA-typed donors.

With 6 bases clipped from V and 7 bases from J, the junction kept 9 bases outside the gene matches. Germline loops: CDR1 MNHNY, CDR2 SVGAGI (reference sequence). This CDR3 is built from 13 residues. PCR primers comprised 60 Vbeta and 13 Jbeta primers. Measured with immunoSEQ multiplex PCR; TCRdb has only the in-frame clones, and not every one. The data contain fewer than 120,000 clones, over 65% of them singletons. Specimen: PBMCs. This clonotype originated in a woman in her 30s in good health and CMV-seronegative. This chain uses TRBV6-6 with TRBJ2-7, with 7 nucleotides matching TRBD1. The CDR3 DNA sequence: TGTGCCAGCAGAAGGGGGCTCGTAGGGGAGCAGTACTTC. Its translation: CASRRGLVGEQYF.